This T cell receptor (beta chain) is drawn from a study of T-cell reconstitution after alpha-beta-depleted transplantation in children. Preparing the TCRbeta library involved the use of unique molecular identifiers. TCRdb reprocessed the PCR reads via MiXCR and lists one record per CDR3 protein. The sample lists 200,000 to 250,000 distinct CDR3 sequences, approximately 10% occurring once. Many counts were recorded for this clonotype. The sample in question was PBMCs, obtained before TCRalphabeta/CD19-depleted stem cell transplant. The TCR comes from a child in the first two years of life with acute myeloid leukemia, due to receive a stem cell transplant.

The CDR3 nucleotides read TGTGCCAGCAGTTTCCCAGGGGTTTCCTACGAGCAGTACTTC. This sequence encodes CASSFPGVSYEQYF. The chain is built from TRBV28 and TRBJ2-7, with D possibly TRBD1 on 6 matching bases. Germline V gene sequence: CDR1 MDHEN, CDR2 SYDVKM. Between the trimmed V and J ends, which lost 3 bases and 1 base, there was a span of 10 bases. The CDR3 spans 14 residues.